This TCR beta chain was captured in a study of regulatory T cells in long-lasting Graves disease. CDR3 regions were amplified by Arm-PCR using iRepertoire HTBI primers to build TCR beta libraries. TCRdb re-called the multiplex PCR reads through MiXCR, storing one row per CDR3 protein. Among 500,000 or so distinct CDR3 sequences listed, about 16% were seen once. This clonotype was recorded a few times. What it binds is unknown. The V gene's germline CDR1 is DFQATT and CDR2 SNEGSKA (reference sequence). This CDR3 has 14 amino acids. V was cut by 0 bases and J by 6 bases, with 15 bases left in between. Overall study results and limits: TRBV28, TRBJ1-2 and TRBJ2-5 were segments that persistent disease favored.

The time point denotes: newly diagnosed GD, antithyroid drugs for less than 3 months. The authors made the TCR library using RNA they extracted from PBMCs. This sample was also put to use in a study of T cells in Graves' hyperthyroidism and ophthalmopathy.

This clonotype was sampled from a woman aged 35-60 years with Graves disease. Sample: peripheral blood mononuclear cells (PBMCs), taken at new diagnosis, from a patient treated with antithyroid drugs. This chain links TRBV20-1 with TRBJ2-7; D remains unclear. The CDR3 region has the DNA TGCAGTGCTAGAGATTTTAAGGCAGTCGGCGAGCAGTACTTC. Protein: CSARDFKAVGEQYF.